Following are 9 T cell receptor beta chains from one sample sequenced in a study of identical twins. TCRdb independently ran MiXCR on the 5' RACE reads; one entry per CDR3 protein. The sample contains roughly 230,000 distinct CDR3 sequences, around 8.3% of which appear only once. These same records also appear under a second study, on yellow fever vaccine responses in identical twins.

Sequencing was carried out using CD8+ T cells sorted from blood. All receptors derive from a woman younger than 30 in good health.

The sample holds many counts of this clonotype. The chain is built from TRBV5-1 and TRBJ2-3; 11 nucleotides line up with TRBD1. Unmatched junction bases numbered 5, after V lost 0 bases and J lost 2 bases. Germline values: CDR1 SGHRS, CDR2 YFSETQ. This CDR3 is built from 17 residues. CDR3 protein: CASSLDWDRGITDTQYF. The DNA of the CDR3 is TGCGCCAGCAGCTTGGATTGGGACAGGGGGATCACAGATACGCAGTATTTT.

This clonotype came up a few times. The chain has TRBV9 and TRBJ1-4; 7 nucleotides line up with TRBD1. Germline assignment: CDR1 SGDLS and CDR2 YYNGEE. The CDR3 is 14 residues long. V trimming: 4 bases; J trimming: 8 bases; junction bases outside the gene matches: 8. The DNA for the CDR3 is TGTGCCAGCAGCCGGGACAGAGCAAGAGAAAAACTGTTTTTT. Residues: CASSRDRAREKLFF.

There are a few counts of this clonotype. V and J are TRBV12-3 or TRBV12-4 and TRBJ2-3; D is unclear. This CDR3 is 15 amino acids long. With 2 bases removed from V and 0 bases from J, the gap between germline ends came to 9 bases. Here the CDR3 reads CASSLLAPSTDTQYF. CDR3 coding DNA: TGTGCCAGCAGTTTACTCGCACCTAGCACAGATACGCAGTATTTT.

In this sample, this clonotype turned up a few times. This chain uses TRBV20-1 with TRBJ2-7, with 8 bases lining up with TRBD2. V shed 1 base, J shed 4 bases, and the junction held 6 bases outside the gene matches. This CDR3 comprises 14 residues. Per germline, CDR1 DFQATT and CDR2 SNEGSKA (reference sequence). In nucleotides, the CDR3 is TGCAGTGCTAGAGGGTTGGTAGCGGGGTACGAGCAGTACTTC. Amino acid sequence: CSARGLVAGYEQYF.

This clonotype was seen repeatedly, ten times or more. This sequence joins TRBV4-2 and TRBJ2-3; D remains unclear. The CDR3 runs 15 residues. V dropped 0 bases and J dropped 2 bases, with 9 bases sitting between them. Germline CDR1 reads LGHNA; CDR2 reads YNFKEQ. The CDR3 here is CASSQEYWPTDTQYF. The CDR3, as DNA: TGTGCCAGCAGCCAAGAATACTGGCCCACAGATACGCAGTATTTT.

A few counts support this clonotype. The chain combines TRBV20-1 with TRBJ2-7; tentatively, D is TRBD1 or TRBD2 (5 bases each). This CDR3 is built from 16 residues. V lost 5 bases and J 0 bases, leaving 20 bases between the germline ends. Germline-derived CDR1 and CDR2 are DFQATT and SNEGSKA (reference sequence). In DNA, the CDR3 is TGCAGTGCTCGCGTATCCGGAGAGGGGAGCTCCTACGAGCAGTACTTC. Its translation: CSARVSGEGSSYEQYF.

The chain links TRBV5-1 to TRBJ2-1; TRBD2 matches 9 bases. The CDR3 is made up of 16 amino acids. Losses at the gene ends were 0 bases for V and 3 bases for J; bases not matched to a gene: 4. Germline lookup yields CDR1 SGHRS and CDR2 YFSETQ. The CDR3, as DNA: TGCGCCAGCAGCTTGGCCCAGCGGGGGGACTACAATGAGCAGTTCTTC. Encoded protein: CASSLAQRGDYNEQFF.

This clonotype was seen a single time. The chain couples TRBV28 to TRBJ2-7; D may be TRBD2 (5 bases). The CDR3 has 14 amino acids. V was pared by 2 bases and J by 6 bases, with 14 bases between. Germline V gene sequence: CDR1 MDHEN, CDR2 SYDVKM. The chain's CDR3 is CASSLMDSTPEQYF. CDR3 coding DNA: TGTGCCAGCAGTTTAATGGACTCAACCCCCGAGCAGTACTTC. Variable domain in full (rest from reference TRBV28 and TRBJ2-7): DVKVTQSSRYLVKRTGEKVFLECVQDMDHENMFWYRQDPGLGLRLIYFSYDVKMKEKGDIPEGYSVSREKKERFSLILESASTNQTSMYLCASSLMDSTPEQYFGPGTRLTVT.

The CDR3 DNA follows: TGCAGCGTTGACGGCGTCGAGGCGGTCAATGAGCAGTTCTTC. As protein: CSVDGVEAVNEQFF. The rearrangement uses TRBV29-1 and TRBJ2-1; no clear D. The CDR3 has 14 amino acids. Looked up from germline, CDR1 is SQVTM and CDR2 is ANQGSEA. The germline V and J ends were trimmed by 3 bases and 6 bases, with 15 bases remaining between them.